This T cell receptor (beta chain) derives from a study of metastatic and nonmetastatic thyroid tumors. The overall study: Repertoires of blood and of tissue (tumor or nodule) from malignant and benign thyroid patients were compared. General study findings and limits: Relative to benign nodules, malignant thyroid tumors were reportedly characterized by significantly elevated TCR beta diversity in blood and tumor.

Ten or more counts support this clone. Antigen unknown. Original analysis: For papillary thyroid cancer, a distant-metastasis classifier was constructed from CDR3 differences observed across clinicopathological groups. Using MiXCR, TCRdb reanalyzed the PCR reads. Here the V and J calls rest on TCRdb's processing, not on the authors' analysis. The table shows about 19,000 clones, with 22% occurring only once. CDR1 and CDR2 (germline): SGHNT, YENEEA. The CDR3 length is 13 residues. Trimming at V came to 3 bases and at J to 15 bases, leaving 8 bases not matched to a gene. Until they underwent thyroid surgery, no patient had received any treatment.

The receptor was isolated from a male donor with papillary thyroid cancer or a benign thyroid nodule (not recorded which). Some clones in this sample may be carry-over from other donors' samples. Sample: tumor tissue. The chain has TRBV11-3 and TRBJ2-1, with 10 bases identical to TRBD2. CDR3 protein: CASSFTGTSVLFF. For the CDR3, the DNA is TGTGCCAGCAGCTTTACCGGGACTAGCGTCCTGTTCTTC.